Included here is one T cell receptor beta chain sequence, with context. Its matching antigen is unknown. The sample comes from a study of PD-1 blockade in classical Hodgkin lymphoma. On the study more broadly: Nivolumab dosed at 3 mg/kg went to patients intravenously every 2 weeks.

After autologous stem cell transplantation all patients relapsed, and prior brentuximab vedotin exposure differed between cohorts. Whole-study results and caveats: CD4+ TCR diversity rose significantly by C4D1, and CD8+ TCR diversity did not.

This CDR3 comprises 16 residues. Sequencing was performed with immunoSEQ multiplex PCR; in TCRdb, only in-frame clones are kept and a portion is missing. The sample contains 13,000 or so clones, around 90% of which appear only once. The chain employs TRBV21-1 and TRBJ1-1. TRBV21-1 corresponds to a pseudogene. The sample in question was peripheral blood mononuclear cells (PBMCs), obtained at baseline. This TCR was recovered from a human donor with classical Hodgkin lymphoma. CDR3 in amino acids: CASRKQLATQFTEAFF. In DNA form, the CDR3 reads TGTGCCAGCAGGAAACAACTAGCTACACAATTCACTGAAGCTTTCTTT.